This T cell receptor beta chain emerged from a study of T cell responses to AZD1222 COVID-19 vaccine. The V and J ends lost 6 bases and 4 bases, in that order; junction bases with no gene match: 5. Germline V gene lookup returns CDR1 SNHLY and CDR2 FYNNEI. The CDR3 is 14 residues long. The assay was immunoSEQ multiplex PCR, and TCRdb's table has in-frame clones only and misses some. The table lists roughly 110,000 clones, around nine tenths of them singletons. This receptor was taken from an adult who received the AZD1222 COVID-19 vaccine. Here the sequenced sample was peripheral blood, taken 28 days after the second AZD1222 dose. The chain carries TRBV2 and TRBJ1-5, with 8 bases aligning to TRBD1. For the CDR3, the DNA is TGTGCCAGCAGCGACCGGACAGGGAATCAGCCCCAGCATTTT. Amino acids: CASSDRTGNQPQHF. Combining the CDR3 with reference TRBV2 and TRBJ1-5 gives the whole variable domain EPEVTQTPSHQVTQMGQEVILRCVPISNHLYFYWYRQILGQKVEFLVSFYNNEISEKSEIFDDQFSVERPDGSNFTLKIRSTKLEDSAMYFCASSDRTGNQPQHFGDGTRLSIL.